This is a list of T cell receptor beta chains from one sample in a study of T cell repertoires in cytomegalovirus infection. MiXCR was run by TCRdb on the reads, yielding one entry per CDR3 protein. The sample has some 400,000 distinct CDR3 sequences, roughly 18% seen once. The sequenced sample consisted of PBMCs. All receptors come from a human donor in good health (CMV status not recorded). Some clones in this sample may be carry-over from other donors' samples. CDR3s include the opening cysteine and the closing phenylalanine or tryptophan. The order of the fields is clone size, J gene, D gene, V gene, CDR3 protein, CDR3 DNA. The D gene is left open where the match is weak. Size values are once, few and many counts, or a class for expanded clones, and some rows have none.

abundance: NA; j_gene: TRBJ1-5; d_gene: NA; v_gene: TRBV5-1; CDR3aa: CASSSGTHENQPQHF; CDR3nt: TGCGCCAGCAGCTCGGGGACCCACGAAAATCAGCCCCAGCATTTT
abundance: NA; j_gene: TRBJ1-5; d_gene: NA; v_gene: TRBV2; CDR3aa: CASSEARNTGDADNQPQHF; CDR3nt: TGTGCCAGCAGTGAAGCGAGGAACACAGGAGACGCGGACAATCAGCCCCAGCATTTT
abundance: few; j_gene: TRBJ2-5; d_gene: NA; v_gene: TRBV7-9; CDR3aa: CASSSSEEAETQYF; CDR3nt: TGTGCCAGCAGCTCCTCCGAGGAGGCCGAGACCCAGTACTTC
abundance: NA; j_gene: TRBJ2-1; d_gene: NA; v_gene: TRBV6-2/TRBV6-3; CDR3aa: CASMRGGGDYNEQFF; CDR3nt: TGTGCCAGCATGAGGGGGGGCGGGGACTACAATGAGCAGTTCTTC
abundance: NA; j_gene: TRBJ1-5; d_gene: NA; v_gene: TRBV20-1; CDR3aa: CSARSVTGFNQPQHF; CDR3nt: TGCAGTGCTAGATCGGTGACAGGCTTCAATCAGCCCCAGCATTTT
abundance: NA; j_gene: TRBJ1-4; d_gene: NA; v_gene: TRBV20-1; CDR3aa: CSASPGVPNEKLFF; CDR3nt: TGCAGTGCTAGTCCGGGGGTCCCTAATGAAAAACTGTTTTTT
abundance: many; j_gene: TRBJ2-3; d_gene: TRBD1; v_gene: TRBV7-2; CDR3aa: CASSPRTGVGTDTQYF; CDR3nt: TGTGCCAGCAGCCCCCGGACAGGGGTCGGCACAGATACGCAGTATTTT
abundance: NA; j_gene: TRBJ1-6; d_gene: NA; v_gene: TRBV18; CDR3aa: CASSPAADSPLHF; CDR3nt: TGTGCCAGCTCACCCGCTGCGGATTCACCCCTCCACTTT
abundance: once; j_gene: TRBJ1-6; d_gene: TRBD1; v_gene: TRBV6-2/TRBV6-3; CDR3aa: CASSTRRDSGSPLHF; CDR3nt: TGTGCCAGCAGTACGCGCCGGGACAGCGGTTCACCCCTCCACTTT
abundance: NA; j_gene: TRBJ2-3; d_gene: NA; v_gene: TRBV2; CDR3aa: CASSDLTSGSDTQYF; CDR3nt: TGTGCCAGCAGTGATTTGACGTCGGGCTCAGATACGCAGTATTTT
abundance: few; j_gene: TRBJ2-1; d_gene: TRBD2; v_gene: TRBV19; CDR3aa: CASSIDLSAGASYNEQFF; CDR3nt: TGTGCCAGTAGTATAGATCTTTCGGCGGGAGCCTCCTACAATGAGCAGTTCTTC
abundance: many; j_gene: TRBJ1-1; d_gene: TRBD1; v_gene: TRBV7-9; CDR3aa: CASSYGQGGNTEAFF; CDR3nt: TGTGCCAGCAGCTATGGACAGGGGGGGAACACTGAAGCTTTCTTT